A selection of T cell receptor beta chains follows, all from one sample in a study of blood T cell repertoires in COVID-19. TCRdb's table, derived via immunoSEQ multiplex PCR, lists solely in-frame clones and lacks some. The sample lists around 240,000 clones; about 90% were seen once. The sequencing input was PBMCs or T cells enriched from blood (not recorded which). Source of these receptors: a man over 45 who had been exposed to COVID-19. The CDR3 runs from the conserved cysteine through the conserved F or W. Each record gives: D gene, V gene, clone size, J gene, CDR3 DNA, CDR3 protein. A D gene is named only where the DNA matches it firmly. Some rows mark clone size as missing; the rest say once, few, many or name a class of expanded clone.

d_gene: TRBD2
v_gene: TRBV5-6
abundance: once
j_gene: TRBJ2-2
CDR3nt: TGTGCCAGCACCGACGCCCCGACTAGCGTGAACACCGGGGAGCTGTTTTTT
CDR3aa: CASTDAPTSVNTGELFF

d_gene: .
v_gene: TRBV7-2
abundance: .
j_gene: TRBJ2-5
CDR3nt: TGTGCCAGCAGCTTAGCGGCTAGCTACCAAGAGACCCAGTACTTC
CDR3aa: CASSLAASYQETQYF

d_gene: TRBD1
v_gene: TRBV5-1
abundance: few
j_gene: TRBJ2-5
CDR3nt: TGCGCCAGCAGTACTACCCCGGGACAGGGAGAGACCCAGTACTTC
CDR3aa: CASSTTPGQGETQYF

d_gene: .
v_gene: TRBV27
abundance: .
j_gene: TRBJ2-2
CDR3nt: TGTGCCAGCAGTTTATTAGGAGTACGCAGGGGCGGTAACACCGGGGAGCTGTTTTTT
CDR3aa: CASSLLGVRRGGNTGELFF

d_gene: TRBD1
v_gene: TRBV24-1
abundance: .
j_gene: TRBJ2-3
CDR3nt: TGTGCCACCAGTGTGGGACAGGGGGCGCAGGATACGCAGTATTTT
CDR3aa: CATSVGQGAQDTQYF

d_gene: .
v_gene: TRBV11-3
abundance: .
j_gene: TRBJ1-2
CDR3nt: TGTGCCAGCAGCTTAGCCGACAGTGCTTATGGCTACACCTTC
CDR3aa: CASSLADSAYGYTF

d_gene: TRBD1
v_gene: TRBV28
abundance: .
j_gene: TRBJ2-5
CDR3nt: TGTGCCAGCAGGGGACAGGGGGCTTGGAAAGAGACCCAGTACTTC
CDR3aa: CASRGQGAWKETQYF

d_gene: .
v_gene: TRBV5-6
abundance: few
j_gene: TRBJ2-2
CDR3nt: TGTGCCAGCAGCTTGCTCAGCGGGTCAAGGATCGGGGAGCTGTTTTTT
CDR3aa: CASSLLSGSRIGELFF

d_gene: .
v_gene: TRBV5-5
abundance: .
j_gene: TRBJ1-5
CDR3nt: TGTGCCAGCAGCGCTACCGGGACGGGGGGGAGTGCGAATCAGCCCCAGCATTTT
CDR3aa: CASSATGTGGSANQPQHF

d_gene: .
v_gene: TRBV28
abundance: .
j_gene: TRBJ1-6
CDR3nt: TGTGCCAGCAGTGCCTACCAAGTGTTGGATTCACCCCTCCACTTT
CDR3aa: CASSAYQVLDSPLHF

d_gene: TRBD2
v_gene: TRBV19
abundance: .
j_gene: TRBJ2-4
CDR3nt: TGTGCCAGTAGCCTTTCCCCGGGGGGTTGGAACATTCAGTACTTC
CDR3aa: CASSLSPGGWNIQYF

d_gene: .
v_gene: TRBV5-1
abundance: .
j_gene: TRBJ2-1
CDR3nt: TGCGCCAGCAGCTCACTAGCCAGCTCCTACAATGAGCAGTTCTTC
CDR3aa: CASSSLASSYNEQFF

d_gene: TRBD1
v_gene: TRBV6-1
abundance: .
j_gene: TRBJ1-6
CDR3nt: TGTGCCAGCAGTGATTATGGACAGGGGGGGAATTCACCCCTCCACTTT
CDR3aa: CASSDYGQGGNSPLHF

d_gene: TRBD2
v_gene: TRBV5-4
abundance: .
j_gene: TRBJ2-2
CDR3nt: TGTGCCAGCAGCAAAGCCACCGGGACTAGCGGGCTGGCCGGGGAGCTGTTTTTT
CDR3aa: CASSKATGTSGLAGELFF

d_gene: .
v_gene: TRBV2
abundance: once
j_gene: TRBJ2-3
CDR3nt: TGTGCCAGCAGTTATACAGGAACCACAGATACGCAGTATTTT
CDR3aa: CASSYTGTTDTQYF

d_gene: .
v_gene: TRBV28
abundance: .
j_gene: TRBJ1-1
CDR3nt: TGTGCCAGCAGTTTAAGTCAGTGGTCAGGAGGGAACACTGAAGCTTTCTTT
CDR3aa: CASSLSQWSGGNTEAFF

d_gene: .
v_gene: TRBV7-9
abundance: .
j_gene: TRBJ2-3
CDR3nt: TGTGCCAGCAGCTTAACGGGGACATCAACAGATACGCAGTATTTT
CDR3aa: CASSLTGTSTDTQYF

d_gene: .
v_gene: TRBV6-5
abundance: .
j_gene: TRBJ1-5
CDR3nt: TGTGCCAGCAGCTCCGGCGGGGAGCCTGATCAGCCCCAGCATTTT
CDR3aa: CASSSGGEPDQPQHF

d_gene: TRBD2
v_gene: TRBV18
abundance: .
j_gene: TRBJ2-1
CDR3nt: TGTGCCAGCTCACCCCGATCTAGCGGGCGTTACAATGAGCAGTTCTTC
CDR3aa: CASSPRSSGRYNEQFF

d_gene: .
v_gene: TRBV5-1
abundance: .
j_gene: TRBJ1-1
CDR3nt: TGCGCCAGCAGCTTGGCGAGCTCTGAAGCTTTCTTT
CDR3aa: CASSLASSEAFF

d_gene: .
v_gene: TRBV19
abundance: .
j_gene: TRBJ1-1
CDR3nt: TGTGCCAGTAGTATACGCACCGGGGGGCGAGGCACTGAAGCTTTCTTT
CDR3aa: CASSIRTGGRGTEAFF

d_gene: .
v_gene: TRBV6-5
abundance: .
j_gene: TRBJ1-1
CDR3nt: TGTGCCAGCAGGGCCCCTTATGGCACTGAAGCTTTCTTT
CDR3aa: CASRAPYGTEAFF

d_gene: .
v_gene: TRBV4-1
abundance: .
j_gene: TRBJ1-1
CDR3nt: TGCGCCACCCGGTCACAGGGTACTGAAGCTTTCTTT
CDR3aa: CATRSQGTEAFF

d_gene: .
v_gene: TRBV15
abundance: .
j_gene: TRBJ2-2
CDR3nt: TGTGCCACCAGCAGTGCAGGGGATTCCGGGGAGCTGTTTTTT
CDR3aa: CATSSAGDSGELFF

d_gene: TRBD1
v_gene: TRBV28
abundance: .
j_gene: TRBJ1-2
CDR3nt: TGTGCCAGCAGTTTCGGGGACAGGGGGCTTGGCTACACCTTC
CDR3aa: CASSFGDRGLGYTF

d_gene: TRBD1
v_gene: TRBV18
abundance: once
j_gene: TRBJ1-2
CDR3nt: TGTGCCAGCTCACCTTCCGCAGGGGGCTATGGCTACACCTTC
CDR3aa: CASSPSAGGYGYTF

d_gene: TRBD1
v_gene: TRBV19
abundance: .
j_gene: TRBJ1-5
CDR3nt: TGTGCCGCAGGGGGTTCTGGTGGGCAGCCCCAGCATTTT
CDR3aa: CAAGGSGGQPQHF

d_gene: .
v_gene: TRBV28
abundance: .
j_gene: TRBJ1-1
CDR3nt: TGTGCCAGCAGTATCGGGGTCGAAGCTTTCTTT
CDR3aa: CASSIGVEAFF

d_gene: TRBD1
v_gene: TRBV5-1
abundance: .
j_gene: TRBJ1-2
CDR3nt: TGCGCCAGCAGCCGGGACAGGTTCGTCGATGGCTACACCTTC
CDR3aa: CASSRDRFVDGYTF

d_gene: TRBD1
v_gene: TRBV19
abundance: .
j_gene: TRBJ1-2
CDR3nt: TGTGCCAGTAGGACGACGGGGACAGGCTATAACTATGGCTACACCTTC
CDR3aa: CASRTTGTGYNYGYTF

d_gene: TRBD1
v_gene: TRBV24-1
abundance: .
j_gene: TRBJ2-4
CDR3nt: TGTGCCACCAACCCAGGACAGGGGGTAGCCAAAAACATTCAGTACTTC
CDR3aa: CATNPGQGVAKNIQYF

d_gene: .
v_gene: TRBV14
abundance: .
j_gene: TRBJ1-1
CDR3nt: TGTGCCAGCAGCCAAGTGATGGGAGGAACTGAAGCTTTCTTT
CDR3aa: CASSQVMGGTEAFF

d_gene: .
v_gene: TRBV6-1
abundance: .
j_gene: TRBJ2-3
CDR3nt: TGTGCCAGCAGTGAGGGAGCTACAGATACGCAGTATTTT
CDR3aa: CASSEGATDTQYF

d_gene: TRBD2
v_gene: TRBV28
abundance: .
j_gene: TRBJ2-5
CDR3nt: TGTGCCAGCAGTGCCGGCGGGGCGGGGGGGACCCAGTACTTC
CDR3aa: CASSAGGAGGTQYF

d_gene: TRBD1
v_gene: TRBV5-1
abundance: .
j_gene: TRBJ2-6
CDR3nt: TGCGCCAGCAGCCCGAGGACAGGGGGCGCCTCTGGGGCCAACGTCCTGACTTTC
CDR3aa: CASSPRTGGASGANVLTF

d_gene: TRBD2
v_gene: TRBV5-4
abundance: .
j_gene: TRBJ2-1
CDR3nt: TGTGCCAGCAGCTGGACGACTAGCGTCTACAATGAGCAGTTCTTC
CDR3aa: CASSWTTSVYNEQFF

d_gene: TRBD1
v_gene: TRBV27
abundance: .
j_gene: TRBJ1-2
CDR3nt: TGTGCCAGCAGTCGACAGGGGTCGAACTATGGCTACACCTTC
CDR3aa: CASSRQGSNYGYTF

d_gene: TRBD2
v_gene: TRBV2
abundance: .
j_gene: TRBJ2-4
CDR3nt: TGTGCCAGCAGGGTTTCTAGCGGGAGTCAGAACATTCAGTACTTC
CDR3aa: CASRVSSGSQNIQYF

d_gene: .
v_gene: TRBV28
abundance: .
j_gene: TRBJ1-1
CDR3nt: TGTGCCAGCAGTTTAGTCGACAGGTTGAACACTGAAGCTTTCTTT
CDR3aa: CASSLVDRLNTEAFF

d_gene: .
v_gene: TRBV18
abundance: .
j_gene: TRBJ1-1
CDR3nt: TGTGCCAGCTCACCCTCCTCAGGGCCGGGAGCTTTCTTT
CDR3aa: CASSPSSGPGAFF

d_gene: TRBD1
v_gene: TRBV18
abundance: .
j_gene: TRBJ1-2
CDR3nt: TGTGCCAGCTCACTGGACAGGGGGCTTTCCTATGGCTACACCTTC
CDR3aa: CASSLDRGLSYGYTF

d_gene: TRBD1
v_gene: TRBV5-1
abundance: .
j_gene: TRBJ1-5
CDR3nt: TGCGCCAGCAGCTTGGGGGACAGAGATCAGCCCCAGCATTTT
CDR3aa: CASSLGDRDQPQHF

d_gene: .
v_gene: TRBV5-4
abundance: .
j_gene: TRBJ1-1
CDR3nt: TGTGCCAGCAGCTTGGGTTCCTGGGGGCAGGGCAACACTGAAGCTTTCTTT
CDR3aa: CASSLGSWGQGNTEAFF

d_gene: .
v_gene: TRBV11-3
abundance: .
j_gene: TRBJ2-2
CDR3nt: TGTGCCAGCAGCTCCATTGGGGGGGCGGACACCGGGGAGCTGTTTTTT
CDR3aa: CASSSIGGADTGELFF

d_gene: .
v_gene: TRBV7-3
abundance: .
j_gene: TRBJ2-1
CDR3nt: TGTGCCAGCAGCTTAGTTGCGTCCAATGAGCAGTTCTTC
CDR3aa: CASSLVASNEQFF

d_gene: .
v_gene: TRBV3-1/TRBV3-2
abundance: .
j_gene: TRBJ1-1
CDR3nt: TGTGCCAGCAGCCAAGCTGCAGGATGGGACACTGAAGCTTTCTTT
CDR3aa: CASSQAAGWDTEAFF

d_gene: .
v_gene: TRBV2
abundance: .
j_gene: TRBJ1-3
CDR3nt: TGTGCCAGCAGTGGATTGCAGGGGGGAAACACCATATATTTT
CDR3aa: CASSGLQGGNTIYF

d_gene: TRBD2
v_gene: TRBV28
abundance: .
j_gene: TRBJ2-5
CDR3nt: TGTGCTACCCATGGGACTAGCGGGGGGGTCCAAGAGACCCAGTACTTC
CDR3aa: CATHGTSGGVQETQYF

d_gene: TRBD1
v_gene: TRBV29-1
abundance: once
j_gene: TRBJ2-5
CDR3nt: TGCAGCGTAAAAACAGGGGTATTTTTCCAAGAGACCCAGTACTTC
CDR3aa: CSVKTGVFFQETQYF

d_gene: .
v_gene: TRBV19
abundance: few
j_gene: TRBJ2-5
CDR3nt: TGTGCCAGTAGTACACGACAGCAAGAGACCCAGTACTTC
CDR3aa: CASSTRQQETQYF

d_gene: TRBD1
v_gene: TRBV5-6
abundance: .
j_gene: TRBJ1-4
CDR3nt: TGTGCCAGCAGCTCACAGGGGGCGACTAATGAAAAACTGTTTTTT
CDR3aa: CASSSQGATNEKLFF

d_gene: TRBD1
v_gene: TRBV10-1
abundance: .
j_gene: TRBJ1-6
CDR3nt: TGCGCCAGCATAGGACAGGGGGATTCACCCCTCCACTTT
CDR3aa: CASIGQGDSPLHF

d_gene: .
v_gene: TRBV7-9
abundance: .
j_gene: TRBJ1-4
CDR3nt: TGTGCCAGCAGCTTGACTGGTGGGGGGGGTGAAAAACTGTTTTTT
CDR3aa: CASSLTGGGGEKLFF

d_gene: TRBD1
v_gene: TRBV5-4
abundance: .
j_gene: TRBJ1-4
CDR3nt: TGTGCCAGCAGCTCCGGGACAGCCCTTCCAATTGAAAAACTGTTTTTT
CDR3aa: CASSSGTALPIEKLFF

d_gene: TRBD1
v_gene: TRBV7-8
abundance: .
j_gene: TRBJ1-4
CDR3nt: TGTGCCAGCAGCCCTCAACAGGGGGCGCTTACTAATGAAAAACTGTTTTTT
CDR3aa: CASSPQQGALTNEKLFF